This TCR beta chain was found in a study of OX40 agonist ivuxolimab in advanced cancers. At the level of the study: Partial responses were recorded for three patients, including one with hepatocellular carcinoma and two with cutaneous melanoma. Findings and limits, study-wide: Antigen specificity was not determined for the expanded peripheral T cells.

Points on this clone: Its antigen is unknown. The junction and the germline gene differ at one end; a read error may be behind it.

TCRdb's copy holds only in-frame clones and misses some; the assay was immunoSEQ multiplex PCR. The repertoire has about 80,000 clones, around nine tenths of them found once; the top ten carry under 0.6%. Baseline, cycle 4 day 1, and cycle 7 day 1 were the blood sampling points. From germline, CDR1 is SGHRS and CDR2 YFSETQ. This CDR3 comprises 15 residues. The receptor's source is an adult with an advanced solid tumor such as melanoma, head and neck, liver or kidney cancer. The rearrangement uses TRBV5-1 and TRBJ2-6; a weak D match, TRBD1 (5 bases). Specimen: CD4+ or CD8+ T cells sorted from blood, collected in a trial of the OX40 agonist ivuxolimab. CDR3 in amino acids: CASSLGASGANVLAF. The CDR3 DNA is TGCGCCAGCAGCTTGGGCGCCTCTGGGGCCAACGTCCTGGCTTTC.